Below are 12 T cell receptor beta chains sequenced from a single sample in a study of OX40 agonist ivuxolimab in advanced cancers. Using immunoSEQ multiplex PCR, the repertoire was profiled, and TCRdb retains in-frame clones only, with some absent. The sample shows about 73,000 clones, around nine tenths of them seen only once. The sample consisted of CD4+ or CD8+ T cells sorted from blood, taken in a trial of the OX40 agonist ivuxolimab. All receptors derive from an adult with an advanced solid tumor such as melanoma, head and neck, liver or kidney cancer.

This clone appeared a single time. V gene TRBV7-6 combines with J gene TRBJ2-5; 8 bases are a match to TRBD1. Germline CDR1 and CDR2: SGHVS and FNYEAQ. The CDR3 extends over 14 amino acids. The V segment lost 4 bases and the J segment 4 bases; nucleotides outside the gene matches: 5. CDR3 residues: CASSSSGGGETQYF. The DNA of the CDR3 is TGTGCCAGCAGCTCTTCAGGGGGCGGAGAGACCCAGTACTTC. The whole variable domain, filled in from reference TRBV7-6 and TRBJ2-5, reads GAGVSQSPRYKVTKRGQDVALRCDPISGHVSLYWYRQALGQGPEFLTYFNYEAQQDKSGLPNDRFSAERPEGSISTLTIQRTEQRDSAMYRCASSSSGGGETQYFGPGTRLLVL.

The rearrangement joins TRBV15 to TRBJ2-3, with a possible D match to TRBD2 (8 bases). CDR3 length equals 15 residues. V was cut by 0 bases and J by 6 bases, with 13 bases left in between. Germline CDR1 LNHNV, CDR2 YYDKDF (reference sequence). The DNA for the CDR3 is TGTGCCACCAGCAGAGATCCGGGAGGGGGCGATACGCAGTATTTT. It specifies CATSRDPGGGDTQYF.

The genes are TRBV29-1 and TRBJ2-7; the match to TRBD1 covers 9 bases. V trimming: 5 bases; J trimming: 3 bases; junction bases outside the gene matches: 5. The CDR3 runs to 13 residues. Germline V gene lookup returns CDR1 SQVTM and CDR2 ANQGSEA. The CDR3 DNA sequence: TGCAGCGTTCTACCGGACAGGGGCTACGAGCAGTACTTC. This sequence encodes CSVLPDRGYEQYF.

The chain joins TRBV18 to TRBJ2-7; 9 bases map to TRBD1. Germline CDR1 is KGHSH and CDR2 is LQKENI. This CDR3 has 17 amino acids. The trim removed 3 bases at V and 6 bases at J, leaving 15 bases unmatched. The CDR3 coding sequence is TGTGCCAGCTCACCTGCGGTACCGGGACAGGGAGCTTCCGAGCAGTACTTC. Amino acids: CASSPAVPGQGASEQYF. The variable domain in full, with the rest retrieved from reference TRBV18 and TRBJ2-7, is NAGVMQNPRHLVRRRGQEARLRCSPMKGHSHVYWYRQLPEEGLKFMVYLQKENIIDESGMPKERFSAEFPKEGPSILRIQQVVRGDSAAYFCASSPAVPGQGASEQYFGPGTRLTVT.

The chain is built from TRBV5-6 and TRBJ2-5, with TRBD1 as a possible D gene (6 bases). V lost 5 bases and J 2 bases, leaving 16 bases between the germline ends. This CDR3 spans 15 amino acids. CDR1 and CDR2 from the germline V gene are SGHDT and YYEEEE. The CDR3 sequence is CASSSIRQAQETQYF. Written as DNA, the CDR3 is TGTGCCAGCAGTTCAATTAGACAGGCGCAAGAGACCCAGTACTTC.

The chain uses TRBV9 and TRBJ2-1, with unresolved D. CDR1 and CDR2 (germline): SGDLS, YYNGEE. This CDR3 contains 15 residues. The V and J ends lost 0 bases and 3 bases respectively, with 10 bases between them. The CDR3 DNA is TGTGCCAGCAGCGTAGGTCTTCAGTTCTACAATGAGCAGTTCTTC. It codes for CASSVGLQFYNEQFF. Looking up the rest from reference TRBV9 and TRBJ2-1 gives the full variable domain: DSGVTQTPKHLITATGQRVTLRCSPRSGDLSVYWYQQSLDQGLQFLIQYYNGEERAKGNILERFSAQQFPDLHSELNLSSLELGDSALYFCASSVGLQFYNEQFFGPGTRLTVL.

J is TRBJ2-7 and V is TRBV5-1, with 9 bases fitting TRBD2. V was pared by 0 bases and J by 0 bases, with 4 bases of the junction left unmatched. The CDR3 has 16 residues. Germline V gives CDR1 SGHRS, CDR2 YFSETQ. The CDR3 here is CASSLVPSGTSYEQYF. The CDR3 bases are TGCGCCAGCAGCTTGGTGCCTAGCGGGACCTCCTACGAGCAGTACTTC.

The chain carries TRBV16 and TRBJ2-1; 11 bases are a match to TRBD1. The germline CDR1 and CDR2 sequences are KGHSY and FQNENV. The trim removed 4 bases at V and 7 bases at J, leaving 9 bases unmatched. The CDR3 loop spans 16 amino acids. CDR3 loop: CASSLRRGQGGNEQFF. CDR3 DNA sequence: TGTGCCAGCAGCCTAAGGCGGGGACAGGGGGGAAATGAGCAGTTCTTC.

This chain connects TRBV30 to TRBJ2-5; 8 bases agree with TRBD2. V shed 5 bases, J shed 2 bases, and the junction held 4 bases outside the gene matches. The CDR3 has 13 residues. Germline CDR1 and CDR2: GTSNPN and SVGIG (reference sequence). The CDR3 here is CAWVLAGQETQYF. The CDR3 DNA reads TGTGCCTGGGTATTAGCGGGGCAAGAGACCCAGTACTTC.

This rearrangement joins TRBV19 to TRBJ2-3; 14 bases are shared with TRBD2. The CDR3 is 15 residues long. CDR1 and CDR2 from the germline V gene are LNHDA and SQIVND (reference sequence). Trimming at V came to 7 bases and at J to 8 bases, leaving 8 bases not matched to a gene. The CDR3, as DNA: TGTGCCAGTACTGGGACGGGACTAGCGGGGGTTACGCAGTATTTT. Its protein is CASTGTGLAGVTQYF.

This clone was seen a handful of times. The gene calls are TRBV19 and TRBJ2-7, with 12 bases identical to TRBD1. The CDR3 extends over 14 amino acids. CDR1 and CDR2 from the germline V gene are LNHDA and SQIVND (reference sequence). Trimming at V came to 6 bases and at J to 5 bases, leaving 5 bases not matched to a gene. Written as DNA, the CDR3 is TGTGCCAGTAGAAGGGACAGGGGGCCTAACGAGCAGTACTTC. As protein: CASRRDRGPNEQYF.

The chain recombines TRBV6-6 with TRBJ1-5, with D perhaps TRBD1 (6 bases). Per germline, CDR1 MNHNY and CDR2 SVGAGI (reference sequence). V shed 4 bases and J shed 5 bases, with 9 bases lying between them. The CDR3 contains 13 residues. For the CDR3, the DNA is TGTGCCAGCAGTTTCAGGGGCGATCAGCCCCAGCATTTT. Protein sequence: CASSFRGDQPQHF.